A selection of T cell receptor beta chains follows, all from one sample in a study of control samples from healthy donors and cancer patients. Some clones are missing from TCRdb's copy, which holds only in-frame ones; the method was immunoSEQ multiplex PCR. Of about 120,000 clones listed, 85% to 90% are singletons. The specimen was PBMCs. The receptor set was obtained from a woman in her sixties or seventies with lung cancer. Each CDR3 is given without its conserved first and last residue.

CDR3 protein,V gene,J gene
ASSFLQGTYEQY,TRBV5-6,TRBJ2-7
ASRASGRGVYEQY,TRBV4-1,TRBJ2-7
ASSDNYEQY,TRBV5-1,TRBJ2-7
ASSLAGPGELF,TRBV7-2,TRBJ2-2
ASSPVQGNYGYT,TRBV18,TRBJ1-2
ASSVAGGAVDEQF,TRBV7-9,TRBJ2-1
ASSPTDRGEKLF,TRBV19,TRBJ1-4
ASSHGDWGYT,TRBV14,TRBJ1-2
ASSLDTGSGNTIY,TRBV5-5,TRBJ1-3
ASQGATDTQY,TRBV9,TRBJ2-3
ASSPGQVTGELF,TRBV5-1,TRBJ2-2
ASSSGQQETQY,TRBV5-6,TRBJ2-5
ATSDPRGAGETQY,TRBV24-1,TRBJ2-5
ASSSQGSPGNTIY,TRBV5-1,TRBJ1-3
ASSLQGARYGYT,TRBV7-2,TRBJ1-2
ASSLPGTGITSTDTQY,TRBV28,TRBJ2-3
ASSSQDIGNTIY,TRBV7-9,TRBJ1-3
ASSPGTREGKQF,TRBV11-3,TRBJ2-1
ASSQGQGPYEQY,TRBV3-1/TRBV3-2,TRBJ2-7
ASSEGLAGAKNIQY,TRBV6-1,TRBJ2-4
ASSLWGTTEAF,TRBV5-1,TRBJ1-1
ASSSAGRVGNQPQH,TRBV6-2/TRBV6-3,TRBJ1-5
ASSPGRAYEQY,TRBV27,TRBJ2-7
ASSLTGDPSWTEAF,TRBV27,TRBJ1-1
ATSPGLADNEQF,TRBV10-3,TRBJ2-1
ASSIQGNYGYT,TRBV5-4,TRBJ1-2
ASSLTQGNVLT,TRBV7-3,TRBJ2-6
ATSDSGQGGTDTQY,TRBV24-1,TRBJ2-3
ASNPNQGEKLF,TRBV12-3/TRBV12-4,TRBJ1-4
ASSYRGEQF,TRBV12-3/TRBV12-4,TRBJ2-1
ASSLTFYPGGMNTEAF,TRBV5-1,TRBJ1-1
ASRDSSTNEKLF,TRBV2,TRBJ1-4
ASSQGAGGPYNEQF,TRBV3-1/TRBV3-2,TRBJ2-1
ASSTGGERDTQY,TRBV7-9,TRBJ2-3
ASSEPRATTETQY,TRBV2,TRBJ2-5
ASSVAWLPSYEQY,TRBV9,TRBJ2-7
ASRQGQQFFYEQY,TRBV7-2,TRBJ2-7
ASSYGKETQY,TRBV6-5,TRBJ2-5
ASSQGILIVDMAKNIQY,TRBV3-1/TRBV3-2,TRBJ2-4
ASSTPGREEKLF,TRBV19,TRBJ1-4
ASSSREVGFYEQY,TRBV11-3,TRBJ2-7
ASSRTSGFSYEQY,TRBV7-9,TRBJ2-7
ASSYSSSGTYEQY,TRBV6-5,TRBJ2-7
ASSQLLYEQY,TRBV7-9,TRBJ2-7
ASSLGAGGSYEQY,TRBV11-1,TRBJ2-7
ASSLGQGNYGYT,TRBV5-1,TRBJ1-2
ASSIGQGTNEQY,TRBV5-1,TRBJ2-7
ASSYRDMRDEQY,TRBV6-5,TRBJ2-7
ASSPRDGSYEQY,TRBV19,TRBJ2-7
APRSGGEGGYT,TRBV25-1,TRBJ1-2
SASDQGAPYGYT,TRBV20-1,TRBJ1-2
ATTMYSNQPQH,TRBV24-1,TRBJ1-5
ASSTFPGTGSYEQY,TRBV7-9,TRBJ2-7
ASGSRGQLNTEAF,TRBV5-4,TRBJ1-1